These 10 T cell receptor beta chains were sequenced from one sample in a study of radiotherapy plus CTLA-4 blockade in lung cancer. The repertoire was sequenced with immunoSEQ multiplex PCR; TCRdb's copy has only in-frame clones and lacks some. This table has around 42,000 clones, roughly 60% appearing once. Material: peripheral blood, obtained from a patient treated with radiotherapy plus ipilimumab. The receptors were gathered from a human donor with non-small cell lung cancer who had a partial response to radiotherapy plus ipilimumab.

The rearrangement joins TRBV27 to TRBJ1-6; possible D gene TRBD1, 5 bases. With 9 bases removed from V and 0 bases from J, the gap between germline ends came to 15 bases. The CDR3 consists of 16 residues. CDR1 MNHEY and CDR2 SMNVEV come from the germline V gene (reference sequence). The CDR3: CASGYRSSSYNSPLHF. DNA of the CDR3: TGTGCCAGTGGGTACAGGTCTAGCTCCTATAATTCACCCCTCCACTTT.

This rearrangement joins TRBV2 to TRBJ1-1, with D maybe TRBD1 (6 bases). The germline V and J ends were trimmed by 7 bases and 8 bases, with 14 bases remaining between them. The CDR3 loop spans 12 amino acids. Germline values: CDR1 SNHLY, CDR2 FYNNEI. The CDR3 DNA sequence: TGTGCCAGCAACAGGGCCGAGGGGGAAGCTTTCTTT. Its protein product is CASNRAEGEAFF.

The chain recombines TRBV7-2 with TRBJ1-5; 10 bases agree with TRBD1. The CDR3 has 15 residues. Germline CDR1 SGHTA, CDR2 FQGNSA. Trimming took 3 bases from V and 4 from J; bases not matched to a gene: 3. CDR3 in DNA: TGTGCCAGCAGCTTGGGACAGGGGTTGAATCAGCCCCAGCATTTT. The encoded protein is CASSLGQGLNQPQHF.

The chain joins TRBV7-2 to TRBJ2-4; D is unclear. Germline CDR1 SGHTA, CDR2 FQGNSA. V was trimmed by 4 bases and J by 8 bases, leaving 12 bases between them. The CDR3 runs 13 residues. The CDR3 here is CASSSSRHDIQYF. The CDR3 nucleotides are TGTGCCAGCAGCTCATCCCGACACGACATTCAGTACTTC.

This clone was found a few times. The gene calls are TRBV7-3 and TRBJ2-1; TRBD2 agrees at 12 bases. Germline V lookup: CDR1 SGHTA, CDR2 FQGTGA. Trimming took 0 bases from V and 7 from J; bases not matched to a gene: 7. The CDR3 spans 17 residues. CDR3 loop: CASSLTASGGGQNEQFF. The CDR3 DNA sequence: TGTGCCAGCAGCTTAACGGCTAGCGGGGGGGGCCAAAATGAGCAGTTCTTC.

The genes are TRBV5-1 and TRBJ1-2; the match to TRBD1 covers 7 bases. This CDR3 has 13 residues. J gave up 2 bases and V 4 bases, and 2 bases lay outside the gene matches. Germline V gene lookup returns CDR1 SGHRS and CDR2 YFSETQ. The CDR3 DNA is TGCGCCAGCAGCCCGGGACAGAACTATGGCTACACCTTC. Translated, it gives CASSPGQNYGYTF. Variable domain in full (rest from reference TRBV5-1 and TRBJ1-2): KAGVTQTPRYLIKTRGQQVTLSCSPISGHRSVSWYQQTPGQGLQFLFEYFSETQRNKGNFPGRFSGRQFSNSRSEMNVSTLELGDSALYLCASSPGQNYGYTFGSGTRLTVV.

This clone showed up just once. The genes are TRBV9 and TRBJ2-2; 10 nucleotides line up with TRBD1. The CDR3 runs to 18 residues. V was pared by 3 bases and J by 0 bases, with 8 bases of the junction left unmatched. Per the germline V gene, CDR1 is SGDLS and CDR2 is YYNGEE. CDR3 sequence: CASSDRQGAFANTGELFF. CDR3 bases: TGTGCCAGCAGCGATCGACAGGGGGCCTTCGCGAACACCGGGGAGCTGTTTTTT.

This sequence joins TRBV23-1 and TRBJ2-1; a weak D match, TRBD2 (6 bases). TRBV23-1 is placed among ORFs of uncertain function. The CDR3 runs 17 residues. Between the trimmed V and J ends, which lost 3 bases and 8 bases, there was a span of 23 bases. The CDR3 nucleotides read TGCGCCAGCAGTCACTTCACCGGTCTCCTGGAGGGCGATGAGCAGTTCTTC. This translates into CASSHFTGLLEGDEQFF.

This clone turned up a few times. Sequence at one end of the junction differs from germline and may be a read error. The CDR3 protein is CASSLSLAGVTALKGDF. CDR3 DNA sequence: TGTGCCAGCAGCCTATCGCTAGCGGGTGTCACTGCCCTTAAAGGGGACTTC. The J gene is TRBJ2-5, the V gene TRBV7-9; 8 nucleotides align to TRBD2. Germline CDR1 is SEHNR and CDR2 is FQNEAQ (reference sequence). This CDR3 spans 17 amino acids.

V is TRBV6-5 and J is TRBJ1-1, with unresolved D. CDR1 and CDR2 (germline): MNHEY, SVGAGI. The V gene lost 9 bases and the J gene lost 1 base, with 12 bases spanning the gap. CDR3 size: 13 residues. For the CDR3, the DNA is TGTGCCAGTACGAAAGAGGGGAACACTGAAGCTTTCTTT. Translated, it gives CASTKEGNTEAFF.